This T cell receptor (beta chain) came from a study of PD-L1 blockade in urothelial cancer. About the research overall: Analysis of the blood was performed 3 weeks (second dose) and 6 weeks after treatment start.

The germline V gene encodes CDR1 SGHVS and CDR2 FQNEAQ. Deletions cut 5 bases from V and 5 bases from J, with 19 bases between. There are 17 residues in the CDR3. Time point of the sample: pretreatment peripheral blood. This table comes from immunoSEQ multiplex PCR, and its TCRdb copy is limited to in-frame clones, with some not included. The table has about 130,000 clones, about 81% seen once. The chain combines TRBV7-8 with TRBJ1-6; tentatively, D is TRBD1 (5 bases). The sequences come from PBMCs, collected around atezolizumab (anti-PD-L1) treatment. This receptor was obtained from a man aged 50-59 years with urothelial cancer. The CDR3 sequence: CASSLRQLGHNNSPLHF. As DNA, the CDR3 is TGTGCCAGCAGCCTTCGGCAATTGGGGCATAATAATTCACCCCTCCACTTT.